In this sample, the clone carrying this TCR beta chain turned up a few times. These data belong to a study of blood T cells in healthy people across ages. Then a second PCR, running roughly 7 to 11 cycles, was carried out with a sample-barcoded 5' primer and a J-beta primer mix. Researchers report that a template-switch adaptor with 12 random nucleotides tagged each cDNA molecule. MiXCR, run by TCRdb on the 5' RACE reads, gives a single entry per CDR3 protein. The sample includes 800,000 to 950,000 distinct CDR3 sequences, 40% to 60% of them seen just once. The V and J ends lost 2 bases and 3 bases respectively, with 5 bases between them. The CDR3 covers 13 residues. Germline CDR1 reads SGHAT; CDR2 reads FQNNGV.

The sequencing input was blood. This clonotype originated in a man aged 30-40 years in good health. This chain uses TRBV11-2 with TRBJ1-5; D call uncertain. The CDR3 DNA is TGTGCCAGCAGCTTATCCGCCAATCAGCCCCAGCATTTT. Residues: CASSLSANQPQHF.